This passage covers 11 T cell receptor beta chains from one sample sequenced in a study of technical replicates of blood from a handful of donors. The assay was immunoSEQ multiplex PCR, and TCRdb's table has in-frame clones only and misses some. The sample has approximately 95,000 clones, roughly 95% seen once. Sequencing was done on a sample of T cells isolated from PBMCs. Source of these receptors: a human donor in good health.

The V and J genes are TRBV9 and TRBJ2-7, with TRBD2 as a possible D gene (5 bases). This CDR3 region has 12 residues. With 3 bases removed from V and 7 bases from J, the gap between germline ends came to 11 bases. The germline gives CDR1 SGDLS, CDR2 YYNGEE. The CDR3 DNA follows: TGTGCCAGCAGCGGGGAGATCGGGGAGCAGTACTTC. Its protein is CASSGEIGEQYF.

This rearrangement joins TRBV9 to TRBJ1-1; 9 bases are shared with TRBD1. Germline V gene sequence: CDR1 SGDLS, CDR2 YYNGEE. The CDR3 has 14 residues. V lost 3 bases, J lost 3 bases, and 3 bases stayed unmatched. CDR3 bases: TGTGCCAGCAGCGAGGGACAGGGTTACACTGAAGCTTTCTTT. This codes for CASSEGQGYTEAFF.

The CDR3 DNA sequence: TGTGCCAGCAGCAATAGCCGCAGACAAGAGACCCAGTACTTC. It encodes CASSNSRRQETQYF. V is TRBV7-9 and J is TRBJ2-5, with D unclear. V was trimmed by 5 bases and J by 2 bases, leaving 12 bases between them. The CDR3 has 14 amino acids. The germline CDR1 and CDR2 sequences are SEHNR and FQNEAQ (reference sequence).

The genes are TRBV11-2 and TRBJ1-4; weak D call: TRBD1 (5 bases). Germline CDR1 and CDR2: SGHAT and FQNNGV. The V and J ends lost 0 bases and 14 bases respectively, with 16 bases between them. The CDR3 spans 14 residues. CDR3 region: CASSLESTQDRLFF. CDR3 sequence (DNA): TGTGCCAGCAGCTTAGAATCGACACAGGACCGGCTGTTTTTT.

V is TRBV19 and J is TRBJ1-4, with D uncertain. CDR3 size: 13 residues. Germline-derived CDR1 and CDR2 are LNHDA and SQIVND (reference sequence). The V gene lost 4 bases and the J gene lost 0 bases, with 3 bases spanning the gap. In DNA, the CDR3 is TGTGCCAGTAGTACAGCAACTAATGAAAAACTGTTTTTT. Translated: CASSTATNEKLFF.

Concerning this clone: An end of the junction differs from the germline gene, which may be a read error. The rearrangement joins TRBV19 to TRBJ1-5; D perhaps matches TRBD1 (5 bases). Looked up from germline, CDR1 is LNHDA and CDR2 is SQIVND (reference sequence). This CDR3 spans 15 amino acids. The CDR3: CASSIGSQGNQPQHF. CDR3 bases: TGTGCCAGTAGCATAGGGTCACAGGGCAATCAGCCCCAGCATTTT.

The V call is TRBV20-1, the J call TRBJ2-7, with D unclear. Trimming stripped 3 bases from V and 3 bases from J, with 3 bases between. This CDR3 comprises 10 residues. Germline values: CDR1 DFQATT, CDR2 SNEGSKA (reference sequence). Here the CDR3 reads CSASYYEQYF. CDR3 DNA: TGCAGTGCTAGCTACTACGAGCAGTACTTC.

The rearrangement links TRBV7-2 to TRBJ2-7, with D maybe TRBD2 (6 bases). Deletions cut 2 bases from V and 0 bases from J, with 11 bases between. Germline V gives CDR1 SGHTA, CDR2 FQGNSA. This CDR3 contains 15 residues. CDR3 in amino acids: CASSLIAATSYEQYF. Written as DNA, the CDR3 is TGTGCCAGCAGCTTAATAGCGGCAACCTCCTACGAGCAGTACTTC.

The chain combines TRBV9 with TRBJ2-7; a weak D match, TRBD2 (6 bases). V lost 0 bases and J lost 5, with 15 bases in between. Germline V lookup: CDR1 SGDLS, CDR2 YYNGEE. This CDR3 is 15 amino acids long. The CDR3 nucleotides read TGTGCCAGCAGCGTAGTAGGAGGGGATAGCGACGAGCAGTACTTC. Amino acid sequence: CASSVVGGDSDEQYF.

The chain uses TRBV19 and TRBJ1-4, with a weak D call TRBD1 (5 bases). The length of the CDR3 is 14 residues. V shed 7 bases and J shed 5 bases, with 14 bases lying between them. Germline-derived CDR1 and CDR2 are LNHDA and SQIVND (reference sequence). The CDR3 spells CASKIRAGNEKLFF. DNA of the CDR3: TGTGCCAGTAAAATCCGGGCAGGGAATGAAAAACTGTTTTTT.

This chain connects TRBV29-1 to TRBJ2-3; D is ambiguous. Germline V gives CDR1 SQVTM, CDR2 ANQGSEA. V shed 3 bases and J shed 5 bases, with 3 bases lying between them. This CDR3 is 10 amino acids long. The DNA for the CDR3 is TGCAGCGTTGACATAGATACGCAGTATTTT. It codes for CSVDIDTQYF.